This T cell receptor (beta chain) was recovered during a study of blood T cell repertoires in COVID-19. Study-wide context: The United States, Italy and Spain provided the acute and convalescent COVID-19 samples.

This CDR3 spans 15 amino acids. V lost 4 bases, J lost 2 bases, and 6 bases stayed unmatched. Per the germline V gene, CDR1 is SGHRS and CDR2 is YFSETQ. TCRdb's table, derived via immunoSEQ multiplex PCR, lists solely in-frame clones and lacks some. This sample yields hundreds of thousands of clones, of which 90% are seen a single time; 1.5% to 2% belongs to the top ten. The J gene is TRBJ2-3, the V gene TRBV5-1, with 8 bases fitting TRBD1. The receptor was derived from a woman under 30 with acute COVID-19. Material for sequencing was PBMCs or T cells enriched from blood (not recorded which). The CDR3 protein is CASSRWTGTTDTQYF. The CDR3 coding sequence is TGCGCCAGCAGCCGATGGACAGGGACCACAGATACGCAGTATTTT.